This is a list of T cell receptor beta chains from one sample in a study of cytomegalovirus exposure and HLA in healthy donors. TCRdb keeps only in-frame clones here, not all; method: immunoSEQ multiplex PCR. Counted here are 35,000 to 45,000 clones, around 50% occurring once; the ten biggest clones make up about 12%. Sequenced: PBMCs. These receptors originate from a human donor in good health. The CDR3 runs from the conserved cysteine through the conserved F or W. The D gene is left open where the match is weak. Rows may omit the clone size; those that give it use once, few, many or a size class.

15,.,TRBV6-5,TRBJ2-2,TRBD2,CASSRQGLAAGELFF,TGTGCCAGCAGTAGACAGGGACTAGCGGCCGGGGAGCTGTTTTTT
13,.,TRBV6-5,TRBJ1-5,.,CASSYSQSGAQHF,TGTGCCAGCAGTTACTCACAGTCAGGGGCCCAGCATTTT
12,.,TRBV15,TRBJ2-5,.,CATSSSRETQYF,TGTGCCACCAGCAGTTCACGGGAGACCCAGTACTTC
16,.,TRBV4-3,TRBJ1-6,TRBD1,CASSNNRDRGGSPLHF,TGCGCCAGCAGCAACAACCGGGACAGGGGGGGATCACCCCTCCACTTT
14,.,TRBV7-7,TRBJ2-1,TRBD1,CASSVTTGYNEQFF,TGTGCTAGCAGCGTCACGACAGGGTACAATGAGCAGTTCTTC
15,.,TRBV11-3,TRBJ2-1,TRBD2,CASSGSGTRDNEQFF,TGTGCCAGCAGCGGATCCGGGACTAGAGACAATGAGCAGTTCTTC
16,few,TRBV5-4,TRBJ2-5,TRBD1,CASSVPPGQGEETQYF,TGTGCCAGCAGCGTGCCCCCAGGGCAGGGGGAAGAGACCCAGTACTTC
15,.,TRBV6-5,TRBJ1-2,.,CASSYTVTANYGYTF,TGTGCCAGCAGTTACACGGTGACTGCTAACTATGGCTACACCTTC
15,few,TRBV6-1,TRBJ1-4,.,CASRAGGFANEKLFF,TGTGCCAGCAGGGCTGGAGGATTCGCTAATGAAAAACTGTTTTTT
14,.,TRBV18,TRBJ2-7,.,CASSPVADSYEQYF,TGTGCCAGCTCACCGGTAGCGGACTCCTACGAGCAGTACTTC
19,few,TRBV4-1,TRBJ2-2,TRBD1,CASSQDSRQGARNTGELFF,TGCGCCAGCAGCCAAGATTCAAGACAGGGGGCGAGGAACACCGGGGAGCTGTTTTTT
15,.,TRBV28,TRBJ1-1,.,CASSLSGGPNTEAFF,TGTGCCAGCAGTTTAAGCGGGGGCCCGAACACTGAAGCTTTCTTT
15,.,TRBV27,TRBJ2-2,TRBD2,CASRGLAGVTGELFF,TGTGCCAGCAGAGGACTAGCGGGAGTAACCGGGGAGCTGTTTTTT
15,.,TRBV27,TRBJ2-3,TRBD2,CASSPGLAGRDTQYF,TGTGCCAGCAGTCCCGGACTAGCGGGGAGAGATACGCAGTATTTT
12,.,TRBV6-5,TRBJ1-2,.,CASSYAPGGYTF,TGTGCCAGCAGTTACGCTCCAGGGGGCTACACCTTC
16,few,TRBV5-4,TRBJ2-1,TRBD2,CAGSGMGGSSYNEQFF,TGTGCCGGATCCGGCATGGGGGGGAGCTCCTACAATGAGCAGTTCTTC
14,.,TRBV5-8,TRBJ2-3,TRBD1,CASSRQGAPDTQYF,TGTGCCAGCAGCCGACAGGGGGCCCCAGATACGCAGTATTTT
14,.,TRBV7-2,TRBJ2-1,.,CASSFPGIYNEQFF,TGTGCCAGCAGCTTCCCGGGGATTTACAATGAGCAGTTCTTC
11,.,TRBV20-1,TRBJ2-7,TRBD1,CSARLDREQYF,TGCAGTGCTAGACTTGACAGGGAACAGTACTTC
14,few,TRBV9,TRBJ1-6,.,CASSVEQINSPLHF,TGTGCCAGCAGCGTAGAACAGATTAATTCACCCCTCCACTTT
16,few,TRBV7-3,TRBJ2-1,TRBD1,CASSRPRQGFSDEQFF,TGTGCCAGCAGCCGGCCGCGACAGGGATTCTCGGATGAGCAGTTCTTC
15,few,TRBV9,TRBJ2-3,TRBD2,CASSVTSGITDTQYF,TGTGCCAGCAGCGTCACTAGCGGAATCACAGATACGCAGTATTTT
15,few,TRBV5-1,TRBJ2-1,.,CASSRPGLGYNEQFF,TGCGCCAGCAGCCGGCCGGGACTCGGATACAATGAGCAGTTCTTC
13,.,TRBV25-1,TRBJ1-1,.,CASSEGQNTEAFF,TGTGCCAGCAGTGAGGGACAGAACACTGAAGCTTTCTTT
14,once,TRBV7-2,TRBJ1-1,TRBD1,CASSLIGQGTEAFF,TGTGCCAGCAGCTTAATCGGACAGGGCACTGAGGCTTTCTTT
16,.,TRBV19,TRBJ1-5,.,CASSPGTPRRNQPQHF,TGTGCCAGTAGCCCCGGGACACCGAGGCGCAATCAGCCCCAGCATTTT
13,few,TRBV7-9,TRBJ1-1,.,CASSFQGKPEAFF,TGTGCCAGCAGCTTCCAGGGGAAACCTGAAGCTTTCTTT
15,few,TRBV4-1,TRBJ2-2,TRBD1,CASKQGASNTGELFF,TGCGCCAGCAAACAGGGGGCCTCGAACACCGGGGAGCTGTTTTTT
14,.,TRBV10-1,TRBJ1-2,TRBD1,CASSDDRESNGYTF,TGCGCCAGCAGTGACGACAGGGAATCGAATGGCTACACCTTC
15,few,TRBV5-1,TRBJ1-4,TRBD1,CASSPVAGGNEKLFF,TGCGCCAGCAGCCCCGTGGCAGGGGGAAATGAAAAACTGTTTTTT